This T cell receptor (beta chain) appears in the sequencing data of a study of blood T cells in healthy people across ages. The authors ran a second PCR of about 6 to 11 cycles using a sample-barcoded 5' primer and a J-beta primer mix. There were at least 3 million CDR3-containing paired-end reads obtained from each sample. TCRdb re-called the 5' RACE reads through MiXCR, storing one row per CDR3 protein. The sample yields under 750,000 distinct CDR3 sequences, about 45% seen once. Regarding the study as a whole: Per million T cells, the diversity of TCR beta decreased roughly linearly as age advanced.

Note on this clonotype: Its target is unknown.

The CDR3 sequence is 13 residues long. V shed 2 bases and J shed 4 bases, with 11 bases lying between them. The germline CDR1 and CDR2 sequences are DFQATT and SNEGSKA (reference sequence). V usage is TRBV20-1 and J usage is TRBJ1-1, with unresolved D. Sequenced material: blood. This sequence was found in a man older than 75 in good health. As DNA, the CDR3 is TGCAGTGCTAGATGGTCGGTAATCACTGAAGCTTTCTTT. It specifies CSARWSVITEAFF.